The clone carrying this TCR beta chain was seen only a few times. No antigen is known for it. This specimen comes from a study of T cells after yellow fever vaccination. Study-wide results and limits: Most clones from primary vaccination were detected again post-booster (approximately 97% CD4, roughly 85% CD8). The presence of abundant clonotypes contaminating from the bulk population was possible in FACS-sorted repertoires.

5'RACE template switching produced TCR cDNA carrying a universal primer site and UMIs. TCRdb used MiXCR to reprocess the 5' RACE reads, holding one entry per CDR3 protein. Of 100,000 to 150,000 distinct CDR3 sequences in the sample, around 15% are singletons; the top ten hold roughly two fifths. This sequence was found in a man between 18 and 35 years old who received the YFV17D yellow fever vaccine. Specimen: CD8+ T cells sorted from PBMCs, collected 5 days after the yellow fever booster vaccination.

CDR3 bases: TGCGCCAGCAGCCCAAGGACAGGGAGGGTTCACACCGGGGAGCTGTTTTTT. Translated: CASSPRTGRVHTGELFF. J is TRBJ2-2 and V is TRBV4-3; TRBD1 might be the D (8 bases). The V gene lost 4 bases and the J gene lost 3 bases, with 18 bases spanning the gap. Germline CDR1 is LGHNA and CDR2 is YSLEER. CDR3 length: 17 amino acids.